One sample yielded the 5 T cell receptor beta chains listed below, sequenced in a study of T cell responses to AZD1222 COVID-19 vaccine. The table came from immunoSEQ multiplex PCR; TCRdb's copy has only in-frame clones and leaves some out. This sample yields around 120,000 clones, of which 90% are seen a single time; just over 7% belongs to the top ten. Sequencing was performed on peripheral blood, taken on day 0 of AZD1222 vaccination. The receptors here all came from an adult in good health.

The chain joins TRBV4-1 to TRBJ2-3; D gene unclear. This CDR3 is built from 14 residues. The ends were cut back, 0 bases at V and 5 bases at J, with 9 bases in the middle. Germline-derived CDR1 and CDR2 are MGHRA and YSYEKL. CDR3 bases: TGCGCCAGCAGCCAAGAGGAAGGATTAGATACGCAGTATTTT. Translated: CASSQEEGLDTQYF.

This chain connects TRBV19 to TRBJ2-5, with 7 bases matching TRBD1. V trimming: 3 bases; J trimming: 5 bases; junction bases outside the gene matches: 3. Looked up from germline, CDR1 is LNHDA and CDR2 is SQIVND (reference sequence). This CDR3 comprises 13 residues. The CDR3 sequence: CASSIIRGETQYF. CDR3 coding DNA: TGTGCCAGTAGTATTATCAGGGGGGAGACCCAGTACTTC. The full variable domain, in which reference TRBV19 and TRBJ2-5 provide the parts outside the CDR3, is DGGITQSPKYLFRKEGQNVTLSCEQNLNHDAMYWYRQDPGQGLRLIYYSQIVNDFQKGDIAEGYSVSREKKESFPLTVTSAQKNPTAFYLCASSIIRGETQYFGPGTRLLVL.

The chain joins TRBV11-3 to TRBJ2-2; no firm D call. The germline gives CDR1 SGHNT, CDR2 YENEEA. The germline V and J ends were trimmed by 4 bases and 0 bases, with 15 bases remaining between them. This CDR3 is built from 17 residues. The CDR3 reads CASSSPPGGTNTGELFF. CDR3 DNA: TGTGCCAGCAGCTCGCCCCCTGGCGGAACGAACACCGGGGAGCTGTTTTTT.

The genes are TRBV28 and TRBJ1-5; possible D gene TRBD1, 5 bases. The length of the CDR3 is 14 residues. Germline CDR1 reads MDHEN; CDR2 reads SYDVKM. Trimming took 6 bases from V and 2 from J, leaving 11 bases between them. Here the CDR3 reads CASSQGWGNQPQHF. In DNA form, the CDR3 reads TGTGCCAGCAGCCAGGGTTGGGGCAATCAGCCCCAGCATTTT. The full variable domain, completed using reference TRBV28 and TRBJ1-5, is DVKVTQSSRYLVKRTGEKVFLECVQDMDHENMFWYRQDPGLGLRLIYFSYDVKMKEKGDIPEGYSVSREKKERFSLILESASTNQTSMYLCASSQGWGNQPQHFGDGTRLSIL.

This chain links TRBV7-2 with TRBJ1-1, with D maybe TRBD1 (6 bases). Germline loops: CDR1 SGHTA, CDR2 FQGNSA. This CDR3 region has 16 residues. With 1 base removed from V and 1 base from J, the gap between germline ends came to 13 bases. The CDR3 is CASSLDPLGANTEAFF. DNA for the CDR3: TGTGCCAGCAGCTTAGACCCTTTGGGGGCGAACACTGAAGCTTTCTTT.